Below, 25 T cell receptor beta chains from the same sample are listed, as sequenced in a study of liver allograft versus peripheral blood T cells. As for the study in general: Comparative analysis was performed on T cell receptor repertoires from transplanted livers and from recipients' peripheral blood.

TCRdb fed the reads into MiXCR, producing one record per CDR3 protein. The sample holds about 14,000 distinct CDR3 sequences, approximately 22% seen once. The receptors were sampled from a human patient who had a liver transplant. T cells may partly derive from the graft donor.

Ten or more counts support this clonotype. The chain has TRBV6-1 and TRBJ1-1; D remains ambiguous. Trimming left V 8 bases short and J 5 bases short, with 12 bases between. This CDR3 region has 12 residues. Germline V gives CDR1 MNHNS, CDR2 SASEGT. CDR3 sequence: CASAGRRTEAFF. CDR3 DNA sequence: TGTGCCAGCGCTGGCCGGAGGACTGAAGCTTTCTTT.

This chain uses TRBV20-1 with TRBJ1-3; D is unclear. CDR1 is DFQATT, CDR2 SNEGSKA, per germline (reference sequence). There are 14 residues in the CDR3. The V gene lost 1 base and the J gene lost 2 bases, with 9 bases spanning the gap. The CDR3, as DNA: TGCAGTGCTAGAGTCCCGGGGACTGGAAACACCATATATTTT. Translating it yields CSARVPGTGNTIYF.

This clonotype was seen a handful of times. The CDR3 DNA sequence: TGTGCCAGCAGCTTCGCCGGGACTAGCGTCGAGCAGTACTTC. Encoded protein: CASSFAGTSVEQYF. V is TRBV5-6 and J is TRBJ2-7; 10 nucleotides line up with TRBD2. Germline V gene data show CDR1 as SGHDT and CDR2 as YYEEEE. J was trimmed by 6 bases and V by 2 bases; bases with no gene match: 5. The CDR3 extends over 14 amino acids. The full variable domain, its missing parts supplied by reference TRBV5-6 and TRBJ2-7, is DAGVTQSPTHLIKTRGQQVTLRCSPKSGHDTVSWYQQALGQGPQFIFQYYEEEERQRGNFPDRFSGHQFPNYSSELNVNALLLGDSALYLCASSFAGTSVEQYFGPGTRLTVT.

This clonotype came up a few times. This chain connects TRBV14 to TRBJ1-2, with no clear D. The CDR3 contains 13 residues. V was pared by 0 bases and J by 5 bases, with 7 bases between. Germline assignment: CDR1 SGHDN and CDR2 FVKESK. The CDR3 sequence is CASSQERSYGYTF. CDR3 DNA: TGTGCCAGCAGCCAAGAACGTTCTTATGGCTACACCTTC.

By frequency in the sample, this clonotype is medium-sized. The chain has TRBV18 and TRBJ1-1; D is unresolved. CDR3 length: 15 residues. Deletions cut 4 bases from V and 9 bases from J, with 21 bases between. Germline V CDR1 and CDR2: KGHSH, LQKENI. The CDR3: CASSRRAEGFEKAFF. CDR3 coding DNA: TGTGCCAGCTCACGACGGGCCGAGGGATTTGAGAAAGCTTTCTTT.

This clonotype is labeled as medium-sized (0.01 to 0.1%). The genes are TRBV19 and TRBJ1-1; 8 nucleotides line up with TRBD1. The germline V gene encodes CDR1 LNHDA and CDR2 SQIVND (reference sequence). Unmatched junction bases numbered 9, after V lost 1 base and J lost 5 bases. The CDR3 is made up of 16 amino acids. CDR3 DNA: TGTGCCAGTAGTATAGCCCCTTACAGGGGGAGGACTGAAGCTTTCTTT. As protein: CASSIAPYRGRTEAFF. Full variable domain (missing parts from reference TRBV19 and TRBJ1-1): DGGITQSPKYLFRKEGQNVTLSCEQNLNHDAMYWYRQDPGQGLRLIYYSQIVNDFQKGDIAEGYSVSREKKESFPLTVTSAQKNPTAFYLCASSIAPYRGRTEAFFGQGTRLTVV.

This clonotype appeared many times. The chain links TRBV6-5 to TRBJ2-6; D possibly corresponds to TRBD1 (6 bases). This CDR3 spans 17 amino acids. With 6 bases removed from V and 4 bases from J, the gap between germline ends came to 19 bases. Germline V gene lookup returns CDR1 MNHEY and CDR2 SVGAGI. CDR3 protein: CASRRGTDALGANVLTF. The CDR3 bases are TGTGCCAGCAGGAGGGGGACGGACGCGCTAGGGGCCAACGTCCTGACTTTC.

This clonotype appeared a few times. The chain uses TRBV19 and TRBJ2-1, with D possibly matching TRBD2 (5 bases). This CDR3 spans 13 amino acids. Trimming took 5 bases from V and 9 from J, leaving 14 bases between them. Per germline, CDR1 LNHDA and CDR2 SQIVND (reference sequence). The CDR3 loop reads CASSSTQAGEQFF. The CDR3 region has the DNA TGTGCCAGTAGTTCCACTCAGGCGGGTGAGCAGTTCTTC.

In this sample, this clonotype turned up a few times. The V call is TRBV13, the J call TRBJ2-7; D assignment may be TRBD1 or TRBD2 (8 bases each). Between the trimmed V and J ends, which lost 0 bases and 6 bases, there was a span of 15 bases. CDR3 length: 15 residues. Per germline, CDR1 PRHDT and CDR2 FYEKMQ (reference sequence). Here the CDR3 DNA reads TGTGCCAGCAGCTTAGGGGGACTAGGGACAGGCGAGCAGTACTTC. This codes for CASSLGGLGTGEQYF.

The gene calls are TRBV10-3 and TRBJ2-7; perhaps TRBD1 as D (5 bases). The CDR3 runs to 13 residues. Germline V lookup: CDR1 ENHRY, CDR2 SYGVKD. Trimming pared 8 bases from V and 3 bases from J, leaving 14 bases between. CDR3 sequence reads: CAIRHPQGYEQYF. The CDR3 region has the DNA TGTGCCATCCGCCATCCTCAGGGCTACGAGCAGTACTTC.

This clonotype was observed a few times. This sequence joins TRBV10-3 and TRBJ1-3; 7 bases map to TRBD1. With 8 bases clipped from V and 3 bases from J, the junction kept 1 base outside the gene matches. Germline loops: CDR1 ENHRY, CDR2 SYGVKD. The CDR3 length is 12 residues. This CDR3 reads CAIGTDGNTIYF. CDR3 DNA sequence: TGTGCCATCGGGACAGATGGAAACACCATATATTTT.

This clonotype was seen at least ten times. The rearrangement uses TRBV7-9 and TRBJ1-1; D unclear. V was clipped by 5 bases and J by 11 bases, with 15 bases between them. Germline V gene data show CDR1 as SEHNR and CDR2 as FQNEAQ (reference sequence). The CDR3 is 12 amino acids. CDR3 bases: TGTGCCAGCAGCCCCCCTAGGGAGAAGGCTTTCTTT. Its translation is CASSPPREKAFF.

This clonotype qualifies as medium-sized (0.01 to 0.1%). The chain's CDR3 is CASSPGQGGLGEAFF. DNA of the CDR3: TGTGCCAGCTCACCGGGACAGGGAGGTTTGGGTGAAGCTTTCTTT. The chain employs TRBV18 and TRBJ1-1, with TRBD1 matching 9 bases. J was trimmed by 7 bases and V by 3 bases; bases with no gene match: 9. In germline, CDR1 is KGHSH, CDR2 LQKENI. The length of the CDR3 is 15 residues.

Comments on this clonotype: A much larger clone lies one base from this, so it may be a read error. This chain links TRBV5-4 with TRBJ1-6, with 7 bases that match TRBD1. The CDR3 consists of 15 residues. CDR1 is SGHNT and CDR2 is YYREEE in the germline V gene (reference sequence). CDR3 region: CASSPRQGDNSPLNF. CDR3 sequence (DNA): TGTGCCAGCAGTCCTAGACAGGGTGATAATTCACCCCTCAACTTT.

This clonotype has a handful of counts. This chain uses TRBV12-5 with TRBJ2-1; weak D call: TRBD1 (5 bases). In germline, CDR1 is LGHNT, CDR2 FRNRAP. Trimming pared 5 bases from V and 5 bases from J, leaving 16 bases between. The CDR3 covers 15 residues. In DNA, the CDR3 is TGTGCTAGTGGTCCAACAGGCAGACCCAACAATGAGCAGTTCTTC. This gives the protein CASGPTGRPNNEQFF.

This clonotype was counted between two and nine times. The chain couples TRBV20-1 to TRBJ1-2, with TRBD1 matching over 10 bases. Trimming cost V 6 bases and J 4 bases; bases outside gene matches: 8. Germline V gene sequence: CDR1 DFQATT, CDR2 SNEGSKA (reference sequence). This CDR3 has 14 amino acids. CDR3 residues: CSAVGDRGFYGYTF. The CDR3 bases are TGCAGTGCCGTGGGGGACAGGGGTTTCTATGGCTACACCTTC.

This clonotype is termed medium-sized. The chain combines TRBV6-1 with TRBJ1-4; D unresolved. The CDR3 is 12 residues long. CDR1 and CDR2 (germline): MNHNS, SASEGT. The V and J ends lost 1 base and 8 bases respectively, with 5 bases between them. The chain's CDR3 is CASSEVVEKLFF. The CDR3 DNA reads TGTGCCAGCAGTGAAGTAGTCGAAAAACTGTTTTTT.

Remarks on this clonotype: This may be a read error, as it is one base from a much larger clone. This chain's CDR3 is CASNTGVIGGYTF. CDR3 DNA: TGTGCCAGTAATACCGGGGTGATCGGGGGCTACACCTTC. The chain employs TRBV19 and TRBJ1-2, with D unclear. There are 13 residues in the CDR3. Trimming stripped 7 bases from V and 8 bases from J, with 17 bases between. The germline gives CDR1 LNHDA, CDR2 SQIVND (reference sequence).

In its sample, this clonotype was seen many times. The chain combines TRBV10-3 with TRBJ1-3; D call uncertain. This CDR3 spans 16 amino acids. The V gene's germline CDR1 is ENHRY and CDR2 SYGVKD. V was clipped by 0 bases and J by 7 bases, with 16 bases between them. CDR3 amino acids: CAISESRTVWRNTIYF. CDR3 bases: TGTGCCATCAGTGAGTCGAGGACTGTCTGGAGGAACACCATATATTTT.

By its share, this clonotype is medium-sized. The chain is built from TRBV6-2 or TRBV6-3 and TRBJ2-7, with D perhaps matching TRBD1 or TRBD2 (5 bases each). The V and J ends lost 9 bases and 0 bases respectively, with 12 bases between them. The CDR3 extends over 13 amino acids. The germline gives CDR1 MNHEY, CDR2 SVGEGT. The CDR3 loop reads CASQRGSSYEQYF. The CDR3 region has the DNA TGTGCCAGTCAGAGGGGAAGCTCCTACGAGCAGTACTTC.

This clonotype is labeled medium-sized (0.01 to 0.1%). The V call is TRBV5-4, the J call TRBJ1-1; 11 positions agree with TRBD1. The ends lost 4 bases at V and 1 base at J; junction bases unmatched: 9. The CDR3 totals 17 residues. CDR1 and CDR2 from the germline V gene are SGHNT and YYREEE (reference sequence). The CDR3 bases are TGTGCCAGCAGCGAAGGACAGGGGGCGAGCCCGAACACTGAAGCTTTCTTT. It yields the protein CASSEGQGASPNTEAFF.

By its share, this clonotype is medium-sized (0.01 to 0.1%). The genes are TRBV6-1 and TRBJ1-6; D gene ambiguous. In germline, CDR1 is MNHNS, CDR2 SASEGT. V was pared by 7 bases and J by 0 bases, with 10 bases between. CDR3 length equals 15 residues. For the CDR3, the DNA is TGTGCCAGCACACCCTGGAACTCCTATAATTCACCCCTCCACTTT. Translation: CASTPWNSYNSPLHF.

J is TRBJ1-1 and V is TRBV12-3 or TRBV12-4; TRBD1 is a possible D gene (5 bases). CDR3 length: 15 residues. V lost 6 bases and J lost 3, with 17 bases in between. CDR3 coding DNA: TGTGCCAGCAGCCCGTCCTGGTCGGGGGACACTGAAGCTTTCTTT. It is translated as CASSPSWSGDTEAFF.

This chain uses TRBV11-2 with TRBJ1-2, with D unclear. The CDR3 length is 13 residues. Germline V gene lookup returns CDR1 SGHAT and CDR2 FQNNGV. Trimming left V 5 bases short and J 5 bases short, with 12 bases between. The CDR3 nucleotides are TGTGCCAGCAGCCAACGGACGGTTTATGGCTACACCTTC. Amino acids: CASSQRTVYGYTF.

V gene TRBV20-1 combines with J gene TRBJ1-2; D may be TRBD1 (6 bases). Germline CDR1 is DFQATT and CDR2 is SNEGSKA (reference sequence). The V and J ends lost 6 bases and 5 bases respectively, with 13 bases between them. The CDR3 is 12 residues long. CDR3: CSATRQGYGYTF. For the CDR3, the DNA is TGCAGTGCCACTCGCCAGGGGTATGGCTACACCTTC.